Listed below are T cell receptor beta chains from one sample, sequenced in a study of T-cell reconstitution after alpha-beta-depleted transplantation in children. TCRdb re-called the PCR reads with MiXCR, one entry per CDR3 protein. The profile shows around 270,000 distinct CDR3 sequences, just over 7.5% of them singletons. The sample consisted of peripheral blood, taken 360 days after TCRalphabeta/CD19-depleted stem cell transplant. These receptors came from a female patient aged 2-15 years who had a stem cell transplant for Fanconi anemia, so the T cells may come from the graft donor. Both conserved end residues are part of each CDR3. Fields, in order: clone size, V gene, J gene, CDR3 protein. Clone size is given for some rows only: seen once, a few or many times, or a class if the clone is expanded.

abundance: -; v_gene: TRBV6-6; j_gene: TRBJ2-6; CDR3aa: CASSALGRISGANVLTF
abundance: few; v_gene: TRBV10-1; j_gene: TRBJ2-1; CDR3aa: CATPGLGNNEQFF
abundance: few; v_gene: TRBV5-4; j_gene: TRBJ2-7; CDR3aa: CASSVVPGQGGYEQYF
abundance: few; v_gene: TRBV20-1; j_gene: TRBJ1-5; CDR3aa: CSARLRGWSNQPQHF
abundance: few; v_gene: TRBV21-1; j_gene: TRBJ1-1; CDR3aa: CASSPPPGNSISSEAFF
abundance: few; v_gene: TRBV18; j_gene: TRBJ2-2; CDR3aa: CASSPQPGELFF
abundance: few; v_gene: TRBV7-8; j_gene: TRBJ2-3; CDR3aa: CASSFGGGVGTDTQYF
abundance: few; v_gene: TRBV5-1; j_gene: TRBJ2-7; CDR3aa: CASSLSRDRVLYEQYF
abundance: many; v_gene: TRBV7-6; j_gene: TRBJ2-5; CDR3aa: CASSLPRTGSPTLQETQYF
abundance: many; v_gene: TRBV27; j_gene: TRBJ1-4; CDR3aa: CASRHRGLKKLFF
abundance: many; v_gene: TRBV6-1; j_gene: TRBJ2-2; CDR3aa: CASSESPYLSGELFF
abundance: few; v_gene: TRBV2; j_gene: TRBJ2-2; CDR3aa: CASSIEQGSGELFF
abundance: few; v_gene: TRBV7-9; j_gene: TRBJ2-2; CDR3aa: CASSPQGLAGELFF
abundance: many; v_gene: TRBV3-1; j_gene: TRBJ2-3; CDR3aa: CASSQVGRTSTDTQYF
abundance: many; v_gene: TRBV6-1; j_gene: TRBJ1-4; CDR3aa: CASSAGSEKLFF
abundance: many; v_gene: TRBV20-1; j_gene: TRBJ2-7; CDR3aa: CSARDSRTYEQYF
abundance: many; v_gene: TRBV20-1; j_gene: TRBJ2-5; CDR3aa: CSARRETGQETQYF
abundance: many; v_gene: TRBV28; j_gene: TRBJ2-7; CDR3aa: CASSLGGGTGYSYEQYF
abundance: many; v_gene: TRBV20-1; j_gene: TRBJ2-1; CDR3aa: CSADRASGGLNEQFF
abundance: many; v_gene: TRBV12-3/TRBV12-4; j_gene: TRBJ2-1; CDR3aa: CASSLSRHNEQFF
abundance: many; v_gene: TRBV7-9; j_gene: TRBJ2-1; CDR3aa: CASSLDRVSLGEQFF
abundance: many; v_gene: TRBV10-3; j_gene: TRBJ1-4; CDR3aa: CAISEVSQGDRKLFF
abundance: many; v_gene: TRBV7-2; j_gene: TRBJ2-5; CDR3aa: CASSLVTSSGTQYF
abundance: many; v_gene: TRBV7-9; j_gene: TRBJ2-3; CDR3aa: CASSLSTSGGTDTQYF
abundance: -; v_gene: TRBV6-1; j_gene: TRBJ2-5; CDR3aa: CASSRTFQETQYF
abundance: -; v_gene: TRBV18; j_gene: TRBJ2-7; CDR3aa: CASSLRLDEQYF
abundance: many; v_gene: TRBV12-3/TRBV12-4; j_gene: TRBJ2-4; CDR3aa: CASSFGGGSLAKNIQYF
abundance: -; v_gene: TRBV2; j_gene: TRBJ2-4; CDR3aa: CASSGLRGAGNIQYF
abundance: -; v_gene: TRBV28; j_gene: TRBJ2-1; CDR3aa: CATATQQGDNEQFF
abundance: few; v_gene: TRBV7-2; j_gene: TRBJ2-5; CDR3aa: CASSSGQLGTQYF
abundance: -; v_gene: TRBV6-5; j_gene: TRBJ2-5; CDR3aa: CASSYYRGYQETQYF
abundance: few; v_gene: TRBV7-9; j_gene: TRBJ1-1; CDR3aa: CASSLDRTGGNTEAFF
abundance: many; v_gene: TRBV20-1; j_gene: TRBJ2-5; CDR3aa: CSASVGPGYWEETQYF
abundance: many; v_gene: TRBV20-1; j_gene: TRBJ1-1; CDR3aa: CSASSPAPGAFF
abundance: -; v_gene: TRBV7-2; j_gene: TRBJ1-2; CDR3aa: CASRTTPVGYGYTF
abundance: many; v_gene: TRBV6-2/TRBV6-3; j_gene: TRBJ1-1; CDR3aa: CASTDRVTEAFF
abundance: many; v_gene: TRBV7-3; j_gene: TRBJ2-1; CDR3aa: CASSLTSPNNEQFF
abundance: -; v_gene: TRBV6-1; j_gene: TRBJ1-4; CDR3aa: CASRRGTAATNEKLFF
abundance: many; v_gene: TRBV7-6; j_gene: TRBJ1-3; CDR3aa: CASSLGGSQISGNTIYF
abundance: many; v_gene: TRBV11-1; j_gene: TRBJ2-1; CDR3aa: CASSPTTSGGSIYNEQFF
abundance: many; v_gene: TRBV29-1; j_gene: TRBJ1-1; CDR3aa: CSADRGVLNTEAFF
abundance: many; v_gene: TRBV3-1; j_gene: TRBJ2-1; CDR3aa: CASSQDTPFFYNEQFF
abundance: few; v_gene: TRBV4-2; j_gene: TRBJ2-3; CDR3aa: CASSQEQPGLGFPDTQYF
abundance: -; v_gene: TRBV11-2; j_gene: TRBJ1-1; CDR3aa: CASSPSPGGAGKAFF
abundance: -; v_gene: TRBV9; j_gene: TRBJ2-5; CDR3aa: CASSGQDEETQYF
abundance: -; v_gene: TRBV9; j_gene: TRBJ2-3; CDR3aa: CASSGTGTATDTQYF